Presented here are 31 T cell receptor beta chains from one specimen sequenced in a study of T cell responses to AZD1222 COVID-19 vaccine. Only in-frame clones appear in the TCRdb table, and some are missing; sequencing was by immunoSEQ multiplex PCR. The sample consists of about 150,000 clones, 80% to 95% of them appearing once. The sequencing here drew on peripheral blood, taken on day 0 of AZD1222 vaccination. All receptors derive from an adult in good health.

CDR3 sequence (DNA): TGTGCCAGCACCGGGACGAGGGGGGGCCGAGCCGGGGAGCTGTTTTTT. It translates to CASTGTRGGRAGELFF. This chain links TRBV27 with TRBJ2-2; TRBD2 is a possible D gene (7 bases). CDR1 MNHEY and CDR2 SMNVEV come from the germline V gene (reference sequence). Deletions cut 7 bases from V and 6 bases from J, with 21 bases between. The CDR3 runs to 16 residues.

The V call is TRBV19, the J call TRBJ1-2, with D unresolved. The CDR3 is 12 amino acids. Germline CDR1 reads LNHDA; CDR2 reads SQIVND (reference sequence). Trimming pared 5 bases from V and 7 bases from J, leaving 11 bases between. The CDR3 sequence: CASSWRSSGYTF. CDR3 in DNA: TGTGCCAGTAGTTGGAGGAGCTCTGGCTACACCTTC.

The V and J genes are TRBV13 and TRBJ2-2, with 11 bases fitting TRBD2. Germline CDR1 and CDR2: PRHDT and FYEKMQ (reference sequence). V trimming: 8 bases; J trimming: 7 bases; junction bases outside the gene matches: 3. The CDR3 loop spans 13 amino acids. CDR3 sequence reads: CASLAGGHGELFF. The CDR3 region has the DNA TGTGCCAGCCTAGCGGGAGGTCACGGGGAGCTGTTTTTT.

The chain recombines TRBV15 with TRBJ1-5; TRBD1 might be the D (5 bases). Germline V gives CDR1 LNHNV, CDR2 YYDKDF (reference sequence). V was cut by 0 bases and J by 3 bases, with 6 bases left in between. This CDR3 comprises 14 residues. The CDR3 DNA reads as TGTGCCACCAGCAGAGACAGGGTCAATCAGCCCCAGCATTTT. This codes for CATSRDRVNQPQHF.

The chain uses TRBV5-1 and TRBJ1-1, with a weak D call TRBD1 (5 bases). V was pared by 4 bases and J by 5 bases, with 15 bases between. The CDR3 is made up of 14 amino acids. Germline V gives CDR1 SGHRS, CDR2 YFSETQ. The DNA for the CDR3 is TGCGCCAGCAGCCCGGGGGGAGGGTATACTGAAGCTTTCTTT. This gives the protein CASSPGGGYTEAFF.

J is TRBJ1-6 and V is TRBV5-1; 10 bases are shared with TRBD1. The germline V gene encodes CDR1 SGHRS and CDR2 YFSETQ. The CDR3 is 14 residues long. The J segment lost 8 bases and the V segment lost 3 bases, leaving 2 bases of the junction unmatched. CDR3 coding DNA: TGCGCCAGCAGCTCGGACAGGGGGGATTCACCCCTCCACTTT. It codes for CASSSDRGDSPLHF.

This clone appeared once. The chain joins TRBV7-9 to TRBJ1-1; 11 positions agree with TRBD1. This CDR3 region has 18 residues. The ends lost 5 bases at V and 4 bases at J; junction bases unmatched: 15. Germline V lookup: CDR1 SEHNR, CDR2 FQNEAQ (reference sequence). In nucleotides, the CDR3 is TGTGCCAGCAGCCCCGAGGGAGGGACAGGGGGTGAGGGCACTGAAGCTTTCTTT. It is translated as CASSPEGGTGGEGTEAFF.

The chain links TRBV19 to TRBJ1-6; D unresolved. CDR1 is LNHDA, CDR2 SQIVND, per germline (reference sequence). V lost 6 bases and J 9 bases, leaving 15 bases between the germline ends. There are 14 residues in the CDR3. CDR3 nucleotide sequence: TGTGCCAGTAGGATGGCCGGAGGCGGTTCACCCCTCCACTTT. This sequence encodes CASRMAGGGSPLHF.

The rearrangement uses TRBV24-1 and TRBJ2-1, with 8 positions matching TRBD1. CDR1 and CDR2 from the germline V gene are KGHDR and SFDVKD. J gave up 4 bases and V 7 bases, and 2 bases lay outside the gene matches. The CDR3 extends over 13 amino acids. The CDR3 is CATRGQGYNEQFF. CDR3 bases: TGTGCCACCAGAGGACAGGGTTACAATGAGCAGTTCTTC.

The CDR3 loop is CASSHGQLYEQYF. Here the CDR3 DNA reads TGTGCCAGCAGCCATGGACAGCTCTACGAGCAGTACTTC. V usage is TRBV7-2 and J usage is TRBJ2-7, with a tentative D call TRBD1 (6 bases). This CDR3 spans 13 amino acids. Germline CDR1 SGHTA, CDR2 FQGNSA. The germline V and J ends were trimmed by 5 bases and 3 bases, with 11 bases remaining between them.

The V gene is TRBV9, the J gene TRBJ2-3; TRBD2 matches at 9 bases. Germline trimming cut 0 bases from V and 8 bases from J; bases unmatched to any gene: 10. CDR1 is SGDLS, CDR2 YYNGEE, per germline. CDR3 length equals 16 residues. The chain's CDR3 is CASSVGDSGGFGTQYF. DNA for the CDR3: TGTGCCAGCAGCGTAGGTGATAGCGGGGGTTTTGGTACGCAGTATTTT.

The chain combines TRBV11-2 with TRBJ2-1; TRBD2 might be the D (7 bases). Germline CDR1 reads SGHAT; CDR2 reads FQNNGV. Trimming left V 0 bases short and J 6 bases short, with 12 bases between. This CDR3 spans 15 amino acids. CDR3 in amino acids: CASSLEGASGNEQFF. CDR3 DNA sequence: TGTGCCAGCAGCTTAGAGGGGGCTAGCGGCAATGAGCAGTTCTTC.

The rearrangement links TRBV10-3 to TRBJ2-2, with 8 bases lining up with TRBD2. Germline CDR1 and CDR2: ENHRY and SYGVKD. V trimming: 0 bases; J trimming: 8 bases; junction bases outside the gene matches: 2. This CDR3 is built from 14 residues. The CDR3 spells CAISESASGGELFF. The CDR3 region has the DNA TGTGCCATCAGTGAGTCGGCTAGCGGGGGGGAGCTGTTTTTT.

The V call is TRBV6-1, the J call TRBJ2-7, with 9 bases fitting TRBD1. The trim removed 0 bases at V and 2 bases at J, leaving 8 bases unmatched. This CDR3 has 17 residues. Germline CDR1 reads MNHNS; CDR2 reads SASEGT. The CDR3 region has the DNA TGTGCCAGCAGTGAAGCTGGGTGGGGGACAGGGACCTACGAGCAGTACTTC. Translation gives CASSEAGWGTGTYEQYF.

J is TRBJ1-4 and V is TRBV19; D might be TRBD1 (6 bases). CDR3 length equals 17 residues. Germline loops: CDR1 LNHDA, CDR2 SQIVND (reference sequence). Deletions cut 4 bases from V and 8 bases from J, with 23 bases between. CDR3 nucleotides: TGTGCCAGTAGTACCCGGGCCAGGGGTGAAAAAGAAGAAAAACTGTTTTTT. Its protein product is CASSTRARGEKEEKLFF.

This clone is a singleton in its sample. The chain combines TRBV27 with TRBJ2-7; 9 bases map to TRBD1. Germline V lookup: CDR1 MNHEY, CDR2 SMNVEV (reference sequence). The CDR3 contains 15 residues. V shed 5 bases and J 3 bases; nucleotides not matched to a gene: 8. In nucleotides, the CDR3 is TGTGCCAGCAGTGAAACAGGGGGCGATGTCTACGAGCAGTACTTC. Amino acid sequence: CASSETGGDVYEQYF.

This rearrangement joins TRBV24-1 to TRBJ2-7; 12 bases fit TRBD2. There are 16 residues in the CDR3. The germline V gene has CDR1 KGHDR and CDR2 SFDVKD. With 3 bases clipped from V and 2 bases from J, the junction kept 4 bases outside the gene matches. This chain's CDR3 is CATSDPTSGRPYEQYF. CDR3 bases: TGTGCCACCAGTGATCCGACTAGCGGGAGACCCTACGAGCAGTACTTC.

The CDR3 loop is CASSPGADRYSPLHF. The CDR3 DNA follows: TGCGCCAGCAGCCCCGGTGCGGACAGATATTCACCCCTCCACTTT. The chain couples TRBV5-1 to TRBJ1-6; a weak D match, TRBD1 (6 bases). CDR1 and CDR2 (germline): SGHRS, YFSETQ. The CDR3 has 15 amino acids. Between the trimmed V and J ends, which lost 4 bases and 8 bases, there was a span of 16 bases.

The chain couples TRBV10-1 to TRBJ1-5; D may be TRBD1 (5 bases). The CDR3 runs 12 residues. V gave up 10 bases and J gave up 7 bases, with 14 bases separating them. Germline CDR1 and CDR2: WNHNN and SYGVQD (reference sequence). The CDR3 DNA follows: TGCGCCACCTCCGACAGCCGGCAGCCCCAGCATTTT. The encoded protein is CATSDSRQPQHF.

The chain recombines TRBV2 with TRBJ1-1, with D uncertain. Per germline, CDR1 SNHLY and CDR2 FYNNEI. The V and J ends lost 3 bases and 7 bases respectively, with 9 bases between them. The CDR3 extends over 12 amino acids. The CDR3 spells CASSEGGYEAFF. The CDR3 DNA reads TGTGCCAGCAGTGAGGGAGGATATGAAGCTTTCTTT.

This chain uses TRBV7-9 with TRBJ1-1; tentatively, D is TRBD1 (5 bases). CDR1 is SEHNR, CDR2 FQNEAQ, per germline (reference sequence). The CDR3 sequence is 14 residues long. Trimming took 1 base from V and 7 from J, leaving 13 bases between them. CDR3 bases: TGTGCCAGCAGCTTAGTTCAGGGAACGGTTGAAGCTTTCTTT. Its protein product is CASSLVQGTVEAFF.

The chain joins TRBV11-3 to TRBJ2-5; a weak D match, TRBD2 (5 bases). This CDR3 is built from 15 residues. Germline V gene sequence: CDR1 SGHNT, CDR2 YENEEA. The V end was cut by 2 bases, the J end by 0 bases, with 10 bases between. CDR3: CASSLRSGYQETQYF. The CDR3 region has the DNA TGTGCCAGCAGCTTACGCAGCGGTTACCAAGAGACCCAGTACTTC.

This rearrangement joins TRBV7-6 to TRBJ1-1; 9 bases are a match to TRBD1. The junction had 14 bases not matched to a gene; V was cut back by 4 bases and J by 5 bases. The CDR3 spans 17 residues. The germline V gene has CDR1 SGHVS and CDR2 FNYEAQ. In DNA form, the CDR3 reads TGTGCCAGCAGCTCAGGACAGGGGATATCGGGGGGTACTGAAGCTTTCTTT. It yields the protein CASSSGQGISGGTEAFF.

The chain combines TRBV27 with TRBJ2-1; the D gene is possibly TRBD2 (6 bases). This CDR3 contains 14 residues. V was clipped by 7 bases and J by 3 bases, with 13 bases between them. Germline values: CDR1 MNHEY, CDR2 SMNVEV (reference sequence). The CDR3 here is CASTWGGDYNEQFF. The CDR3 coding sequence is TGTGCCAGCACTTGGGGCGGGGACTACAATGAGCAGTTCTTC.

About this clone itself: Other DNA sequences in the sample encode the same CDR3. The chain uses TRBV12-5 and TRBJ2-5, with D maybe TRBD2 (5 bases). Germline V lookup: CDR1 LGHNT, CDR2 FRNRAP. The ends were cut back, 3 bases at V and 5 bases at J, with 7 bases in the middle. The CDR3 has 12 amino acids. The CDR3 here is CASGLGGETQYF. CDR3 nucleotide sequence: TGTGCTAGTGGTTTAGGAGGTGAGACCCAGTACTTC.

The CDR3 sequence: CSATSTYEQYF. For the CDR3, the DNA is TGCAGTGCTACTTCAACCTACGAGCAGTACTTC. The J gene is TRBJ2-7, the V gene TRBV20-1; D is undetermined. Trimming cost V 4 bases and J 2 bases, with 6 bases left between them. The CDR3 consists of 11 residues. The germline gives CDR1 DFQATT, CDR2 SNEGSKA (reference sequence).

The V gene is TRBV9, the J gene TRBJ2-6; a possible D gene is TRBD2 (6 bases). The CDR3 covers 17 residues. V dropped 6 bases and J dropped 0 bases, with 16 bases sitting between them. The V gene's germline CDR1 is SGDLS and CDR2 YYNGEE. The CDR3 nucleotides read TGTGCCAGCACGGGGGACCGTGCCCCCTCTGGGGCCAACGTCCTGACTTTC. Translation: CASTGDRAPSGANVLTF. The whole variable domain, remainder taken from reference TRBV9 and TRBJ2-6, is DSGVTQTPKHLITATGQRVTLRCSPRSGDLSVYWYQQSLDQGLQFLIQYYNGEERAKGNILERFSAQQFPDLHSELNLSSLELGDSALYFCASTGDRAPSGANVLTFGAGSRLTVL.

This chain links TRBV9 with TRBJ1-5, with D possibly TRBD1 on 6 matching bases. V shed 3 bases and J shed 7 bases, with 17 bases lying between them. This CDR3 has 15 residues. The germline V gene has CDR1 SGDLS and CDR2 YYNGEE. The CDR3 reads CASSARDNLEQPQHF. The CDR3 DNA sequence: TGTGCCAGCAGCGCACGGGACAATCTAGAACAGCCCCAGCATTTT.

The V gene is TRBV5-4, the J gene TRBJ2-7; TRBD2 aligns across 7 bases. The germline gives CDR1 SGHNT, CDR2 YYREEE (reference sequence). This CDR3 region has 15 residues. The trim removed 0 bases at V and 7 bases at J, leaving 10 bases unmatched. CDR3 sequence reads: CASSLVDPKAGEQYF. Written as DNA, the CDR3 is TGTGCCAGCAGCTTGGTAGACCCCAAAGCGGGGGAGCAGTACTTC.

The chain is built from TRBV10-1 and TRBJ2-7; TRBD1 aligns across 10 bases. V dropped 6 bases and J dropped 5; count of bases not matched to a gene: 7. The CDR3 loop spans 14 amino acids. The germline V gene has CDR1 WNHNN and CDR2 SYGVQD (reference sequence). The CDR3 sequence: CASRAGTGVDEQYF. CDR3 coding DNA: TGCGCCAGCAGAGCGGGGACAGGGGTCGACGAGCAGTACTTC.

The table lists this clone with a count of one. V is TRBV19 and J is TRBJ2-1; 8 bases align to TRBD2. Germline CDR1 LNHDA, CDR2 SQIVND (reference sequence). The CDR3 runs to 15 residues. V dropped 6 bases and J dropped 0; count of bases not matched to a gene: 4. The CDR3 is CASRTAGVSYNEQFF. The CDR3 DNA reads TGTGCCAGTAGAACAGCGGGAGTCTCCTACAATGAGCAGTTCTTC.